This T cell receptor beta chain was identified in a study of blood T cells in healthy people across ages (dated by TCRdb to the mid-2010s). Study-wide context: In model experiments, template switching captured about one uniquely barcoded TCR beta cDNA molecule for every two T cells. To avoid experimental bias, donors of different ages were distributed randomly across sequencing lanes. Two additional independent replicas of 1 million unique cDNA reads from the same blood draw were analyzed for two donors (one aged 18 to 29 and one aged 80 or older). Age-related changes in TCR beta repertoire diversity were measured in the study by deep sequencing normalized with unique cDNA molecular identifiers. Four age groups were formed from the donors: young (average 16 years), middle-aged (just under 40), aged (roughly 58) and long-lived (more than 75). What the authors observed across the whole study: There was a strong correlation between observed TCR beta diversity and the percentage of naive T cells measured by flow cytometry. Because donor CMV infection status was unknown, age-related changes in expanded clonotypes were potentially confounded. Observed TCR beta diversity per million T cells fell roughly linearly with age, and a significant reduction was already apparent by age around 40. Compared with the aged group, the long-lived group had more naive CD4+ T cells, fewer expanded clones and increased TCR diversity, suggesting age selection. Because profiling used bulk unsorted PBMCs, naive and antigen-experienced compartments could not be compared conclusively. Estimates of total diversity from one million sequenced T cells were regarded as lower bounds and underestimates.

The donors were under 40 Caucasian individuals from Russia, aged roughly 6 to 90 years, who were systemically healthy. Around 10 milliliters of peripheral blood were collected from each donor into EDTA-treated Vacutainer tubes. Ficoll-Paque density-gradient centrifugation was used to isolate PBMCs, with at least 6.5 million per sample. Total RNA, at least 6 micrograms per sample, was extracted from PBMCs with Trizol reagent. For every donor, flow cytometry on a PBMC aliquot measured the percentage of naive CD45RAhigh/CD27high T cells. In this sample, this clonotype turned up a few times. What antigen it recognizes has not been identified. Per-base qualities were not stored, and no clone one base away is much larger. The receptor library was made with 5' RACE. The reads were generated on an Illumina HiSeq 2500. The second PCR ran for roughly 6 to 11 cycles and used a J-beta primer mix along with a sample-barcoded 5' primer. Each TCR beta cDNA molecule received a unique molecular identifier from a template-switch 5' adaptor carrying 12 random nucleotides. Each sample yielded at least 3 million CDR3-containing paired-end reads. First-strand cDNA was synthesized from all RNA with the Mint cDNA synthesis kit, primed by a TRBC-specific oligonucleotide. Following uracil-DNA glycosylase treatment, a first 18-cycle PCR with universal primers M1SS and BC2_uni_R was performed on all cDNA. In the authors' own workflow: Each sample was normalized by randomly selecting 1 million high-quality reads, each carrying a distinct molecular identifier. Reads sharing molecular identifiers were discarded rather than binned into consensus sequences. MiTCR, run with a Q25 quality threshold and the strictest error-elimination algorithm, handled CDR3 identification, clonotype clustering and error correction. A nonparametric unseen species model with Euler transformation was used to estimate lower-bound total TCR beta diversity. Clones were called with MiXCR by TCRdb after fastp trimmed the public reads at Q25, and only in-frame beta chains were retained. For every CDR3 protein sequence, its rows merge into one entry that carries the most common genes and DNA. The V and J calls and clone size are TCRdb's, not the authors'. The sample profile shows about 970,000 distinct CDR3 sequences; roughly 50% of them were found once. About 22% of the sample lies in the top ten.

As encoded in the germline V gene, CDR1 is MNHEY while CDR2 is SVGAGI. Measured from the cysteine to the phenylalanine, the CDR3 is 12 residues long. Only CDR3 DNA remains: 36 bases, in frame from the first base. V drops 2 bases and J drops 13 bases, leaving 12 bases in between. Sequenced input: blood. The receptor was isolated from a woman in her sixties or seventies in good health. The chain is assembled from TRBV6-5 and TRBJ2-4; a weak D assignment points to TRBD1 (6 bases agree). In nucleotide form, the sequence is TGTGCCAGCAGTTACGGGGGCAGAGAGCAGTACTTC. Its translation is CASSYGGREQYF.